These 30 T cell receptor beta chains came from one sample sequenced in a study of CD8 T cells in Susac syndrome. RNA, at about 0.45 to 1 ug, was reverse transcribed with random hexamers. MiXCR was run by TCRdb on the immunoSEQ multiplex PCR reads, yielding one entry per CDR3 protein. The table shows just under 150,000 distinct CDR3 sequences, with roughly 94% occurring only once. Specimen: CD4+ T cells from PBMCs. Every receptor here comes from a human donor in good health.

This chain uses TRBV5-1 with TRBJ2-1; 10 bases match TRBD2. Unmatched junction bases numbered 10, after V lost 4 bases and J lost 6 bases. Germline V gives CDR1 SGHRS, CDR2 YFSETQ. CDR3 length: 16 amino acids. The CDR3: CASSPESLAGANEQFF. CDR3 nucleotide sequence: TGCGCCAGCAGCCCCGAAAGCCTAGCGGGAGCCAATGAGCAGTTCTTC.

This chain's CDR3 is CASSLAGSDTQYF. The DNA for the CDR3 is TGTGCCAGCAGCCTGGCCGGGAGCGATACGCAGTATTTT. J is TRBJ2-3 and V is TRBV7-9; the D gene is possibly TRBD2 (6 bases). This CDR3 has 13 amino acids. Germline CDR1 and CDR2: SEHNR and FQNEAQ (reference sequence). V gave up 5 bases and J gave up 6 bases, with 12 bases separating them.

In this sample, this clonotype turned up once. J is TRBJ2-6 and V is TRBV20-1; D gene ambiguous. Germline CDR1 reads DFQATT; CDR2 reads SNEGSKA (reference sequence). The ends were cut back, 5 bases at V and 0 bases at J, with 11 bases in the middle. The CDR3 is 15 residues long. This chain's CDR3 is CSAPGRRSGANVLTF. CDR3 coding DNA: TGCAGTGCTCCCGGACGGCGCTCTGGGGCCAACGTCCTGACTTTC.

This chain uses TRBV30 with TRBJ1-1; possibly TRBD1 for D (5 bases). The CDR3 sequence is 14 residues long. The germline V gene has CDR1 GTSNPN and CDR2 SVGIG (reference sequence). Trimming took off 1 base at V and 4 bases at J, with 13 bases between the two ends. The CDR3 loop is CAWSGETEATEAFF. CDR3 DNA: TGTGCCTGGAGTGGGGAGACAGAGGCCACTGAAGCTTTCTTT.

The chain joins TRBV6-2 or TRBV6-3 to TRBJ2-1; the D is unclear. V shed 6 bases and J shed 4 bases, with 4 bases lying between them. This CDR3 is built from 11 residues. Germline loops: CDR1 MNHEY, CDR2 SVGEGT. CDR3 sequence (DNA): TGTGCCAGCAGGATATACAATGAGCAGTTCTTC. Amino acid sequence: CASRIYNEQFF.

The chain combines TRBV2 with TRBJ1-1, with D tentatively TRBD1 (5 bases). The ends were cut back, 2 bases at V and 7 bases at J, with 14 bases in the middle. The CDR3 has 14 amino acids. Germline V lookup: CDR1 SNHLY, CDR2 FYNNEI. The CDR3 nucleotides are TGTGCCAGCAGTGAATTAGGGGTTTACGGTGAAGCTTTCTTT. As protein: CASSELGVYGEAFF.

CDR3 region: CASSGSGTSGSHSYEQYF. DNA of the CDR3: TGTGCCAGTAGTGGATCCGGGACTAGCGGGAGCCACTCCTACGAGCAGTACTTC. The V and J genes are TRBV19 and TRBJ2-7; 14 bases align to TRBD2. This CDR3 spans 18 amino acids. The V gene end was trimmed by 5 bases and the J gene end by 0 bases; junction bases not matched to a gene: 9. In germline, CDR1 is LNHDA, CDR2 SQIVND (reference sequence).

The rearrangement links TRBV10-3 to TRBJ2-7; 8 bases map to TRBD2. CDR3 length: 13 residues. Germline CDR1 ENHRY, CDR2 SYGVKD. The ends lost 11 bases at V and 5 bases at J; junction bases unmatched: 11. The CDR3 nucleotides are TGTGCCCTCTCCCGAGCGGGAGAAGACGAGCAGTACTTC. Its translation is CALSRAGEDEQYF.

This sequence joins TRBV20-1 and TRBJ2-3; D ambiguous. Trimming removed 6 bases from V and 4 bases from J, with 8 bases in between. The CDR3 loop spans 11 amino acids. Germline assignment: CDR1 DFQATT and CDR2 SNEGSKA (reference sequence). The CDR3, as DNA: TGCAGTGCCCGGAGACCAGATACGCAGTATTTT. It codes for CSARRPDTQYF.

This sequence joins TRBV5-4 and TRBJ2-1; 7 nucleotides align to TRBD2. The CDR3 length is 15 residues. V dropped 3 bases and J dropped 7; count of bases not matched to a gene: 10. Per the germline V gene, CDR1 is SGHNT and CDR2 is YYREEE (reference sequence). The CDR3 here is CASSYSGPGGNEQFF. The CDR3 nucleotides read TGTGCCAGCAGCTATAGCGGGCCGGGTGGGAATGAGCAGTTCTTC.

V usage is TRBV20-1 and J usage is TRBJ2-2; D gene unclear. Trimming left V 1 base short and J 6 bases short, with 6 bases between. The CDR3 has 12 amino acids. Germline V gene lookup returns CDR1 DFQATT and CDR2 SNEGSKA (reference sequence). CDR3 region: CSARGKAGELFF. CDR3 bases: TGCAGTGCTAGAGGAAAAGCCGGGGAGCTGTTTTTT.

V and J are TRBV7-9 and TRBJ2-1; 7 bases are a match to TRBD2. Germline lookup yields CDR1 SEHNR and CDR2 FQNEAQ (reference sequence). After removal of 5 bases from V and 15 bases from J, the junction contained 10 bases not matched to a gene. This CDR3 comprises 12 residues. CDR3 nucleotides: TGTGCCAGCAGCCGGGAGGCAAGGGCTATGTTCTTC. Protein: CASSREARAMFF.

V is TRBV12-3 or TRBV12-4 and J is TRBJ1-1; perhaps TRBD1 as D (5 bases). V lost 3 bases to trimming and J lost 4 bases, with 12 bases between them. This CDR3 spans 14 amino acids. The DNA for the CDR3 is TGTGCCAGCAGTTTCGAGGGACGGATCACTGAAGCTTTCTTT. Translated: CASSFEGRITEAFF.

The rearrangement joins TRBV2 to TRBJ2-5; no firm D call. The CDR3 is 12 amino acids. V gave up 3 bases and J gave up 3 bases, with 5 bases separating them. Germline V gene lookup returns CDR1 SNHLY and CDR2 FYNNEI. This CDR3 reads CASSEDEETQYF. The CDR3 DNA is TGTGCCAGCAGTGAGGATGAAGAGACCCAGTACTTC. Supplemented by reference TRBV2 and TRBJ2-5, the full variable domain reads EPEVTQTPSHQVTQMGQEVILRCVPISNHLYFYWYRQILGQKVEFLVSFYNNEISEKSEIFDDQFSVERPDGSNFTLKIRSTKLEDSAMYFCASSEDEETQYFGPGTRLLVL.

The V call is TRBV25-1, the J call TRBJ1-4, with D possibly matching TRBD1 (5 bases). The V gene lost 4 bases and the J gene lost 8 bases, with 20 bases spanning the gap. The CDR3 is 16 residues long. Looked up from germline, CDR1 is MGHDK and CDR2 is SYGVNS. This chain's CDR3 is CASSGLTVGLSEKLFF. DNA for the CDR3: TGTGCCAGCAGTGGTTTGACAGTGGGTCTGTCGGAAAAACTGTTTTTT.

The J gene is TRBJ2-3, the V gene TRBV7-6; D gene unclear. Germline CDR1 reads SGHVS; CDR2 reads FNYEAQ. V was trimmed by 2 bases and J by 2 bases, leaving 8 bases between them. The CDR3 length is 14 residues. The CDR3 protein is CASSLNSYTDTQYF. DNA of the CDR3: TGTGCCAGCAGCTTAAACTCCTACACAGATACGCAGTATTTT.

The chain has TRBV19 and TRBJ1-5; D gene unclear. The CDR3 contains 12 residues. V shed 5 bases and J shed 6 bases, with 8 bases lying between them. Per germline, CDR1 LNHDA and CDR2 SQIVND (reference sequence). The CDR3 region is CASSGQGQPQHF. Here the CDR3 DNA reads TGTGCCAGTAGTGGCCAAGGTCAGCCCCAGCATTTT.

The chain employs TRBV6-2 or TRBV6-3 and TRBJ2-7; 9 nucleotides match TRBD1. Germline loops: CDR1 MNHEY, CDR2 SVGEGT. This CDR3 is 13 amino acids long. After removal of 5 bases from V and 6 bases from J, the junction contained 5 bases not matched to a gene. The CDR3 DNA reads as TGTGCCAGCAGTAGGGAGGACAGGGGCGAGCAGTACTTC. This sequence encodes CASSREDRGEQYF.

The V gene is TRBV29-1, the J gene TRBJ1-5; tentatively, D is TRBD1 (6 bases). Germline V gene sequence: CDR1 SQVTM, CDR2 ANQGSEA. Trimming took off 8 bases at V and 4 bases at J, with 12 bases between the two ends. The CDR3 extends over 12 amino acids. CDR3 nucleotides: TGCAGCTCGCGGGACACAAATCAGCCCCAGCATTTT. Translation: CSSRDTNQPQHF. Full variable domain (missing parts from reference TRBV29-1 and TRBJ1-5): SAVISQKPSRDICQRGTSLTIQCQVDSQVTMMFWYRQQPGQSLTLIATANQGSEATYESGFVIDKFPISRPNLTFSTLTVSNMSPEDSSIYLCSSRDTNQPQHFGDGTRLSIL.

This chain connects TRBV6-5 to TRBJ2-7; 9 bases are a match to TRBD1. CDR3 size: 17 residues. J lost 1 base, V lost 2 bases, and 9 bases had no gene match. Germline CDR1 reads MNHEY; CDR2 reads SVGAGI. The chain's CDR3 is CASSYAPQGTGSYEQYF. CDR3 coding DNA: TGTGCCAGCAGTTACGCGCCGCAAGGGACAGGGTCCTACGAGCAGTACTTC.

The chain combines TRBV10-3 with TRBJ1-5; D not resolved. Germline loops: CDR1 ENHRY, CDR2 SYGVKD. The CDR3 totals 14 residues. The V end was cut by 10 bases, the J end by 1 base, with 14 bases between. CDR3 region: CATRGEGSNQPQHF. CDR3 bases: TGTGCCACCAGAGGAGAAGGGAGCAATCAGCCCCAGCATTTT.

The rearrangement links TRBV2 to TRBJ2-1, with 8 bases matching TRBD1. Germline V gene data show CDR1 as SNHLY and CDR2 as FYNNEI. J was trimmed by 9 bases and V by 5 bases; bases with no gene match: 18. The CDR3 extends over 17 amino acids. The CDR3 nucleotides are TGTGCCAGCAGTATACTTCCAGGACAGGGTGTCGTGGGTGAGCAGTTCTTC. This encodes CASSILPGQGVVGEQFF.

The chain links TRBV12-3 or TRBV12-4 to TRBJ1-1; D gene unclear. The germline V and J ends were trimmed by 5 bases and 4 bases, with 14 bases remaining between them. The CDR3 spans 14 residues. The CDR3: CASSPLREGTEAFF. Here the CDR3 DNA reads TGTGCCAGCAGTCCCCTAAGGGAGGGCACTGAAGCTTTCTTT.

CDR3 in DNA: TGTGCCAGCAGCTTAGGGGCACCTACAACTAATGAAAAACTGTTTTTT. Amino acid sequence: CASSLGAPTTNEKLFF. The chain employs TRBV7-8 and TRBJ1-4; D remains unclear. The CDR3 totals 16 residues. The germline CDR1 and CDR2 sequences are SGHVS and FQNEAQ. The germline V and J ends were trimmed by 1 base and 0 bases, with 9 bases remaining between them.

This sequence joins TRBV4-1 and TRBJ1-2; 12 nucleotides line up with TRBD1. Germline CDR1 and CDR2: MGHRA and YSYEKL. The V and J ends lost 3 bases and 8 bases, in that order; junction bases with no gene match: 13. The CDR3 consists of 17 residues. CDR3 in amino acids: CASSHPGQGAARTGYTF. The CDR3 DNA reads TGCGCCAGCAGCCACCCGGGACAGGGGGCCGCCAGGACCGGCTACACCTTC.

V is TRBV5-6 and J is TRBJ1-2, with 10 bases matching TRBD1. V lost 3 bases and J lost 3; bases outside the gene matches: 5. Germline V gene lookup returns CDR1 SGHDT and CDR2 YYEEEE. The CDR3 loop spans 15 amino acids. The CDR3: CASSWGTGEDYGYTF. The CDR3 DNA reads TGTGCCAGCAGCTGGGGGACAGGGGAGGACTATGGCTACACCTTC.

The V and J genes are TRBV12-3 or TRBV12-4 and TRBJ2-2; D remains unclear. The CDR3 runs 13 residues. V lost 3 bases, J lost 2 bases, and 4 bases lay in between. The CDR3 DNA reads TGTGCCAGCAGTTTTTTCAACACCGGGGAGCTGTTTTTT. Encoded protein: CASSFFNTGELFF.

This sequence joins TRBV13 and TRBJ2-7; 8 bases agree with TRBD2. The CDR3 has 16 residues. The J segment lost 3 bases and the V segment lost 5 bases, leaving 12 bases of the junction unmatched. The V gene's germline CDR1 is PRHDT and CDR2 FYEKMQ (reference sequence). CDR3 DNA sequence: TGTGCCAGCAGCCGCGGGGGGACTTGGGGTGTCTACGAGCAGTACTTC. This encodes CASSRGGTWGVYEQYF.

V gene TRBV27 combines with J gene TRBJ2-3, with D unresolved. The CDR3 loop spans 13 amino acids. Trimming pared 5 bases from V and 0 bases from J, leaving 6 bases between. Germline V gives CDR1 MNHEY, CDR2 SMNVEV (reference sequence). The CDR3 coding sequence is TGTGCCAGCAGTCCTTACAGCACAGATACGCAGTATTTT. This sequence encodes CASSPYSTDTQYF.

The chain links TRBV7-9 to TRBJ1-5, with D hard to call. Between the trimmed V and J ends, which lost 0 bases and 2 bases, there was a span of 8 bases. The CDR3 runs 15 residues. Germline lookup yields CDR1 SEHNR and CDR2 FQNEAQ (reference sequence). The CDR3 spells CASSLAGMGNQPQHF. The CDR3, as DNA: TGTGCCAGCAGCTTAGCGGGGATGGGCAATCAGCCCCAGCATTTT. Full variable domain (outside the CDR3, taken from reference TRBV7-9 and TRBJ1-5): DTGVSQNPRHKITKRGQNVTFRCDPISEHNRLYWYRQTLGQGPEFLTYFQNEAQLEKSRLLSDRFSAERPKGSFSTLEIQRTEQGDSAMYLCASSLAGMGNQPQHFGDGTRLSIL.